A single sample gave rise to the 5 T cell receptor beta chains below, sequenced in a study of blood T cell repertoires in COVID-19. Data came from immunoSEQ multiplex PCR; TCRdb stores just in-frame clones and leaves some out. The data contain roughly 380,000 clones, around nine tenths of them singletons. Sequenced sample: peripheral blood. These receptors were collected from a middle-aged woman with COVID-19, enrolled during active disease.

V is TRBV7-2 and J is TRBJ2-1; 8 nucleotides line up with TRBD1. The junction had 3 bases not matched to a gene; V was cut back by 1 base and J by 4 bases. Germline CDR1 is SGHTA and CDR2 is FQGNSA. The CDR3 spans 15 residues. The CDR3: CASSLDRGAYNEQFF. The CDR3 nucleotides read TGTGCCAGCAGCTTAGACAGGGGGGCTTACAATGAGCAGTTCTTC.

This chain connects TRBV12-5 to TRBJ1-2; maybe TRBD1 (6 bases). Germline lookup yields CDR1 LGHNT and CDR2 FRNRAP. This CDR3 is built from 17 residues. V was clipped by 4 bases and J by 2 bases, with 20 bases between them. This CDR3 is CASGSFSVSGGNYGYTF. The CDR3 region has the DNA TGTGCTAGTGGTTCGTTCTCGGTATCGGGGGGCAACTATGGCTACACCTTC.

The DNA of the CDR3 is TGTGCCATCAGGGCGGGACTTCACACAGATACGCAGTATTTT. It encodes CAIRAGLHTDTQYF. This chain joins TRBV10-3 and TRBJ2-3; a possible D gene is TRBD2 (6 bases). This CDR3 is 14 amino acids long. V lost 6 bases to trimming and J lost 2 bases, with 12 bases between them. CDR1 and CDR2 (germline): ENHRY, SYGVKD.

This clone was seen once. The rearrangement joins TRBV19 to TRBJ2-1; possible D gene TRBD1, 5 bases. Per germline, CDR1 LNHDA and CDR2 SQIVND (reference sequence). This CDR3 region has 12 residues. Deletions cut 4 bases from V and 10 bases from J, with 11 bases between. The CDR3 is CASSTGLGEQFF. The DNA for the CDR3 is TGTGCCAGTAGTACAGGGCTGGGAGAGCAGTTCTTC.

The chain has TRBV18 and TRBJ2-1; 9 bases are shared with TRBD1. V gave up 0 bases and J gave up 9 bases; unmatched junction bases: 12. Germline loops: CDR1 KGHSH, CDR2 LQKENI. This CDR3 is 17 amino acids long. This CDR3 is CASSPPKRDRDSGEQFF. CDR3 DNA sequence: TGTGCCAGCTCACCACCGAAAAGGGACAGGGATAGTGGTGAGCAGTTCTTC.